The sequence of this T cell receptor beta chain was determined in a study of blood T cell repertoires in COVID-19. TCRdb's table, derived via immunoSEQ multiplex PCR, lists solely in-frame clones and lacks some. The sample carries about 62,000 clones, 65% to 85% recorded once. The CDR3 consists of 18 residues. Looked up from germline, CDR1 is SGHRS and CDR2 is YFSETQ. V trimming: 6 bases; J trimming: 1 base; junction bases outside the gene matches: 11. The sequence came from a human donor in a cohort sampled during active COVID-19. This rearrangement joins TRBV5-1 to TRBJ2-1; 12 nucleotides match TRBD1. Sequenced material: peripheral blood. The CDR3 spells CASTPGTGGRGSYNEQFF. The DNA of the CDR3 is TGCGCCAGCACCCCCGGGACAGGGGGCAGGGGTTCCTACAATGAGCAGTTCTTC.